This T cell receptor (beta chain) was captured in a study of T cell responses to AZD1222 COVID-19 vaccine. The data were produced by immunoSEQ multiplex PCR, yet TCRdb's version contains in-frame clones alone and is incomplete. The table includes more than 120,000 clones, around 93% detected once. CDR1 SGDLS and CDR2 YYNGEE come from the germline V gene. The V gene end was trimmed by 4 bases and the J gene end by 6 bases; junction bases not matched to a gene: 10. This CDR3 is built from 16 residues. This TCR was sampled from an adult in good health. The starting material was peripheral blood, obtained on day 0 of AZD1222 vaccination. The chain links TRBV9 to TRBJ1-6; 7 bases fit TRBD1. CDR3 protein: CASSSDPGQPNSPLHF. The CDR3 region has the DNA TGTGCCAGCAGCTCTGACCCGGGACAGCCTAATTCACCCCTCCACTTT.